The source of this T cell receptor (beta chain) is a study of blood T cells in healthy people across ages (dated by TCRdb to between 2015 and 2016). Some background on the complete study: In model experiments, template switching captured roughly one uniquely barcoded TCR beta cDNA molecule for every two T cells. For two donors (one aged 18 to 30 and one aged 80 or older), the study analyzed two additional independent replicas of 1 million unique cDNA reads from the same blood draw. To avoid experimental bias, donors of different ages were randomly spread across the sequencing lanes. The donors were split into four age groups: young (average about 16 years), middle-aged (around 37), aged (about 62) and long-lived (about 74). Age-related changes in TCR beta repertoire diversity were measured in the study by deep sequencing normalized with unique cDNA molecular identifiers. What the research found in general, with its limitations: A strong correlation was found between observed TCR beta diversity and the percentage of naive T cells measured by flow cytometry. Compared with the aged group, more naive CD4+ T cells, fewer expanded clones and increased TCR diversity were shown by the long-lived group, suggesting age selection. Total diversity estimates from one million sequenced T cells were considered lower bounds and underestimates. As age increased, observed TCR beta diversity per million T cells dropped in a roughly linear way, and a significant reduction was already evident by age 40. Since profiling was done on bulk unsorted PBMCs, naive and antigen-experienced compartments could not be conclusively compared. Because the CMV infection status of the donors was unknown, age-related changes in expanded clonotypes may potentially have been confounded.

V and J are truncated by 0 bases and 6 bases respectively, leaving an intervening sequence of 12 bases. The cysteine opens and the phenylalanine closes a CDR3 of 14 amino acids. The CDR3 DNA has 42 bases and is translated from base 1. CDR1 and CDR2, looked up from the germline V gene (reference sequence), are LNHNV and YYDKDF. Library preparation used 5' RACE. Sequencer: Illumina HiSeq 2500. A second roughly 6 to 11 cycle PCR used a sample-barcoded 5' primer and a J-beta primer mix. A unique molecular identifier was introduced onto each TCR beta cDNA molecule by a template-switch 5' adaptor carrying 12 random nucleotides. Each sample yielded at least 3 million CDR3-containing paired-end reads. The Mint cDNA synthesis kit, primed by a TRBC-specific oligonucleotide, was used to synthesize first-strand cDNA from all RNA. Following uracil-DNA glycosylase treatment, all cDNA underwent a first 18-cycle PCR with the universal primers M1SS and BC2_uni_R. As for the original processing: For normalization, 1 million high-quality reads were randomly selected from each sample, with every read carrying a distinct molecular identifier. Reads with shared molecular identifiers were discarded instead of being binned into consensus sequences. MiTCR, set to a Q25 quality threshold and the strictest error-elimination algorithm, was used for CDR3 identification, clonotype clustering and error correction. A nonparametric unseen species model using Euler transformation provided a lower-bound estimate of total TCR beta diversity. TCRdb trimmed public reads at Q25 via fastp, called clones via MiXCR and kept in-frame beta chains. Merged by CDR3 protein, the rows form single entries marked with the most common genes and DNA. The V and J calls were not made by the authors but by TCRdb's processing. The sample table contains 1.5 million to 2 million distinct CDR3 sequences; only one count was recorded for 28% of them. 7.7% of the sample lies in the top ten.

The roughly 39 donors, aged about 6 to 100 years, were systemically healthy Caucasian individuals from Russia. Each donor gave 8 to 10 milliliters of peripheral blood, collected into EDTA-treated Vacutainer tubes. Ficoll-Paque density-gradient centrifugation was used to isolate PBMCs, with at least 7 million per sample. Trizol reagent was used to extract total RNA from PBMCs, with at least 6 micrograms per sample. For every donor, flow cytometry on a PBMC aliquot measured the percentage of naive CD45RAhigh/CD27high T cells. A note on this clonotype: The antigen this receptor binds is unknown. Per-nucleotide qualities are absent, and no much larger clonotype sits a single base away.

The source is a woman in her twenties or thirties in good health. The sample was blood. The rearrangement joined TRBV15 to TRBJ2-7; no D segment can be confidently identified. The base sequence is TGTGCCACCAGCAGAGATAAGGGCAGACCCGAGCAGTACTTC. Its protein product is CATSRDKGRPEQYF.